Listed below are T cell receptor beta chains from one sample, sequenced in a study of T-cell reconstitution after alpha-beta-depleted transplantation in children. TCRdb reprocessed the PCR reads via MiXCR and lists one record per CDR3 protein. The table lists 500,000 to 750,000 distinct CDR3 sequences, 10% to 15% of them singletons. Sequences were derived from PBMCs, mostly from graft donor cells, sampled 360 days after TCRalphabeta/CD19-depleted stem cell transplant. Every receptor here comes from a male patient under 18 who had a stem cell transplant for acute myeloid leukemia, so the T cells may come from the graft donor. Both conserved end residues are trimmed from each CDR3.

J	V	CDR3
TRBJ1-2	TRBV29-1	SVDDRANYGYT
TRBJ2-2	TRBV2	ASSDVNSPGPGELF
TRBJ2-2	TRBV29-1	SVLGRAAGELF
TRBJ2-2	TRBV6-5	ASSYTGLAGGRGGGELF
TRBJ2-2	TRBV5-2	ARGPGLPGGWHGELF
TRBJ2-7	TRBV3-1	ASSQEDAAGEPEQY
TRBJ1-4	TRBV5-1	ASSLGGIKNEKLF
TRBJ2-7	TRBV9	ASSPERFRTSGLDEQY
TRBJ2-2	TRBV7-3	ASSFDRGTGELF
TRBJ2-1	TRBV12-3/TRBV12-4	ASSPRETSYNEQF
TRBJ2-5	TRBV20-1	SARAGQGNLETQY
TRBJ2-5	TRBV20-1	SARVVTGGSMETQY
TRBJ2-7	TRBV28	ATLSASSSYEQY